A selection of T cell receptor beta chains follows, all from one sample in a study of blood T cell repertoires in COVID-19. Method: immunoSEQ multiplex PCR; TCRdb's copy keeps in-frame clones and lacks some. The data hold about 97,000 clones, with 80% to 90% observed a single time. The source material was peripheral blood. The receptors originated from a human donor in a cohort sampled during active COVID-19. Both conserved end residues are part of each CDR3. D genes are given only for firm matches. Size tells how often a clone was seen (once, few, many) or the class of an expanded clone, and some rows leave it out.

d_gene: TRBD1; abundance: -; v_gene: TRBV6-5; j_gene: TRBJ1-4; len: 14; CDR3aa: CASVDRGSYEKLFF; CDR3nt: TGTGCCAGCGTTGACAGGGGGTCGTATGAAAAACTGTTTTTT
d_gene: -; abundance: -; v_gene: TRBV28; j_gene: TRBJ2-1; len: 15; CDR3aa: CATQPQGGSYNEQFF; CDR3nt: TGTGCCACACAACCTCAGGGGGGTTCCTACAATGAGCAGTTCTTC
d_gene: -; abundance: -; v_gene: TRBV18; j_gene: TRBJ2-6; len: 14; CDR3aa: CASSGFGGANVLTF; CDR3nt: TGTGCCAGCTCCGGGTTCGGAGGGGCCAACGTCCTGACTTTC
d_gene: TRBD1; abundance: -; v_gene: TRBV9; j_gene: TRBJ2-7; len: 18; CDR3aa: CASSTPSSGTGDLDEQYF; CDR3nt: TGTGCCAGCAGCACCCCCTCCTCCGGGACAGGGGATTTAGACGAGCAGTACTTC
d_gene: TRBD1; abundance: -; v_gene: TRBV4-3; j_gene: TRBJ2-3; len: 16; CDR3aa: CASSQDGRGLGDTQYF; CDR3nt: TGCGCCAGCAGCCAAGACGGCAGGGGGCTGGGGGATACGCAGTATTTT
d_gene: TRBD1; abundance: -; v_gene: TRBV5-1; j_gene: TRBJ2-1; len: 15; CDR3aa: CASSFGQGGHNEQFF; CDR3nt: TGCGCCAGCAGCTTCGGACAGGGGGGACACAATGAGCAGTTCTTC
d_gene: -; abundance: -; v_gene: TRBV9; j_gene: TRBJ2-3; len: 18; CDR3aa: CASSVGGIAALSTDTQYF; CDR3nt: TGTGCCAGCAGCGTAGGGGGGATAGCGGCGTTGAGCACAGATACGCAGTATTTT
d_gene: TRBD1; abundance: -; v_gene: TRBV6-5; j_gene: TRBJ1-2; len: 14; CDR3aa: CATRGQAGNYGYTF; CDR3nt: TGTGCCACCCGGGGACAGGCAGGCAACTATGGCTACACCTTC
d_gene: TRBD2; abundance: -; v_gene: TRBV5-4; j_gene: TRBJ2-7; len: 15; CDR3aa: CASSLVRGRAYEQYF; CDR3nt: TGTGCCAGCAGCTTGGTCCGCGGGAGGGCCTACGAGCAGTACTTC
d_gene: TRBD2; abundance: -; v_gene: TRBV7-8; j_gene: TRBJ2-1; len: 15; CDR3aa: CASLKLASGRDEQFF; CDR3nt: TGTGCCAGCCTCAAGCTGGCTAGCGGGAGGGATGAGCAGTTCTTC
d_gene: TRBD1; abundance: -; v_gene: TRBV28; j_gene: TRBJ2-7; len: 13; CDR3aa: CASSSGQPYEQYF; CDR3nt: TGTGCCAGCAGTTCGGGACAGCCCTACGAGCAGTACTTC
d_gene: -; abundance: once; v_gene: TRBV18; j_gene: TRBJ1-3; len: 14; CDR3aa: CASSPGSPGNTIYF; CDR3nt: TGTGCCAGCTCACCCGGTAGCCCTGGAAACACCATATATTTT
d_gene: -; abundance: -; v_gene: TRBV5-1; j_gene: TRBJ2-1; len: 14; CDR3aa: CASSPSPQGDEQFF; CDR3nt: TGCGCCAGCAGTCCCTCCCCTCAGGGTGATGAGCAGTTCTTC
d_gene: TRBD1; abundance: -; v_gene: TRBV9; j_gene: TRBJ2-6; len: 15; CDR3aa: CASKTGSSGANVLTF; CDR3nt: TGTGCCAGCAAGACAGGGAGCTCTGGGGCCAACGTCCTGACTTTC
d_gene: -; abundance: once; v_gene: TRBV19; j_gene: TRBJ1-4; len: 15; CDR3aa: CASRGGFTTNEKLFF; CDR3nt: TGTGCCAGTAGGGGGGGGTTTACAACTAATGAAAAACTGTTTTTT
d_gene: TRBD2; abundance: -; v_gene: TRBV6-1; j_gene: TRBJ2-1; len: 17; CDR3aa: CASSEIGGGGFYNEQFF; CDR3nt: TGTGCCAGCAGTGAAATTGGTGGGGGGGGGTTCTACAATGAGCAGTTCTTC
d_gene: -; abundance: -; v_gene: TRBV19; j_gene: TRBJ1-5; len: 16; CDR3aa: CASSISPPGGNQPQHF; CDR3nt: TGTGCCAGTAGTATAAGTCCCCCGGGAGGCAATCAGCCCCAGCATTTT
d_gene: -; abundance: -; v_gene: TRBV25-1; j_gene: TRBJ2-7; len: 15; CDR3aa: CASSSPISVLDEQYF; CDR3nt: TGTGCCAGCAGTTCCCCCATCTCAGTCCTCGACGAGCAGTACTTC
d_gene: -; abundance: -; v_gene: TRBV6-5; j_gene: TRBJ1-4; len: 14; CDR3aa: CASSYTGKGEKLFF; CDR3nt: TGTGCCAGCAGTTACACGGGGAAAGGGGAAAAACTGTTTTTT
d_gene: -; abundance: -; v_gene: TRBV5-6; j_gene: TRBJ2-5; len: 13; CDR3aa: CASSKEYQETQYF; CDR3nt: TGTGCCAGCAGCAAGGAGTACCAAGAGACCCAGTACTTC
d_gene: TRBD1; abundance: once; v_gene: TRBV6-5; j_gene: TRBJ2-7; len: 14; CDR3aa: CASSYRDSSYEQYF; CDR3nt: TGTGCCAGCAGTTACCGGGACAGTTCCTACGAGCAGTACTTC
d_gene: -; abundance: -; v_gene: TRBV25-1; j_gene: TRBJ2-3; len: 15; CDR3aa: CASSDSREFTDTQYF; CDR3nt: TGTGCCAGCAGTGACAGTCGGGAATTCACAGATACGCAGTATTTT
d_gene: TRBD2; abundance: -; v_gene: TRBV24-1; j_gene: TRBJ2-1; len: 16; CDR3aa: CATSGPQLAGEIEQFF; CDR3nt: TGTGCCACCAGTGGGCCTCAACTAGCGGGAGAGATTGAGCAGTTCTTC
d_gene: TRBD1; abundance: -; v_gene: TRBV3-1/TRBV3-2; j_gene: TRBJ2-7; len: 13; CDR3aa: CASSQDDRAEQYF; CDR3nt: TGTGCCAGCAGCCAAGACGACAGGGCCGAGCAGTACTTC
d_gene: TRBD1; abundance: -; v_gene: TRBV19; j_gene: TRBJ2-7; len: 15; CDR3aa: CASNGIGQGTSEQYF; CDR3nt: TGTGCCAGTAACGGGATTGGACAGGGGACAAGCGAGCAGTACTTC
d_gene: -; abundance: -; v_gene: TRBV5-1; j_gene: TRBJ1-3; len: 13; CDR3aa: CASAQGSGNTIYF; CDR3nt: TGCGCCAGCGCCCAGGGATCAGGAAACACCATATATTTT
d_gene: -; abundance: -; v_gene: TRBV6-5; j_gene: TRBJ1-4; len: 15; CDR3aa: CASRNREGANEKLFF; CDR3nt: TGTGCCAGCAGAAATCGGGAGGGGGCTAATGAAAAACTGTTTTTT
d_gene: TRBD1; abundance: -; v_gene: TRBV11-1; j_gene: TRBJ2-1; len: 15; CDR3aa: CASGDGQDVYNEQFF; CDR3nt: TGTGCCAGCGGAGACGGACAGGACGTATACAATGAGCAGTTCTTC
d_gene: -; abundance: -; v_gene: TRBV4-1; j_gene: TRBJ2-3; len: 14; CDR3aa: CASSRTGLTDTQYF; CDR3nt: TGCGCCAGCAGCCGGACGGGACTCACAGATACGCAGTATTTT
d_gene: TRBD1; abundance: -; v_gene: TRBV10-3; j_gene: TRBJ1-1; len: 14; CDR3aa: CAISDPGQDLRSFF; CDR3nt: TGTGCCATCAGTGATCCCGGACAGGACCTCCGATCTTTCTTT
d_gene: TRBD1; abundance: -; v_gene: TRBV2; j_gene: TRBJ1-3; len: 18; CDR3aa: CASSVPRQGPNSGNTIYF; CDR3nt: TGTGCCAGCAGCGTTCCGAGACAGGGCCCTAACTCTGGAAACACCATATATTTT
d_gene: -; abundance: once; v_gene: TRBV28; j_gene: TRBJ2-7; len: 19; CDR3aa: CASSLSAGVSQAGAYEQYF; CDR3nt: TGTGCCAGCAGTTTATCGGCCGGGGTTTCGCAAGCGGGTGCCTACGAGCAGTACTTC
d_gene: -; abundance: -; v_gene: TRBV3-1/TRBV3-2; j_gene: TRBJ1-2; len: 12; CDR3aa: CASSQGWQGYTF; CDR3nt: TGTGCCAGCAGCCAAGGTTGGCAGGGCTACACCTTC
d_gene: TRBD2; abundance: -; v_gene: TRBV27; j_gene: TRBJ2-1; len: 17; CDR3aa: CASSLVAEREIYNEQFF; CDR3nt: TGTGCCAGCAGTTTGGTAGCAGAGCGGGAAATATACAATGAGCAGTTCTTC
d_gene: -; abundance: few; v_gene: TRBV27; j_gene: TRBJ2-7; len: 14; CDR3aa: CASSLSRWGREQYF; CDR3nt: TGTGCCAGCAGTTTATCGAGGTGGGGCCGAGAGCAGTACTTC
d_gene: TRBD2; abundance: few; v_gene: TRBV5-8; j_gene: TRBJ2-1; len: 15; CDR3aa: CASSPISGRANEQFF; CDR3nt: TGTGCCAGCAGCCCGATTAGCGGGAGGGCCAATGAGCAGTTCTTC
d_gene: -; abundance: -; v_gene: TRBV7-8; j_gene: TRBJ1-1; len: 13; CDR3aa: CASSLGVTGEAFF; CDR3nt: TGTGCCAGCAGCTTAGGCGTCACAGGTGAAGCTTTCTTT
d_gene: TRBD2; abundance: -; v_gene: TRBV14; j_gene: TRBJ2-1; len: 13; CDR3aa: CASNLAGVAEQFF; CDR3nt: TGTGCCAGCAACCTAGCGGGAGTTGCTGAGCAGTTCTTC
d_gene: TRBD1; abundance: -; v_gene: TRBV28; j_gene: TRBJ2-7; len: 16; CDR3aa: CASSLDRGHPPYEQYF; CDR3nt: TGTGCCAGCAGTTTAGACAGGGGGCACCCCCCCTACGAGCAGTACTTC
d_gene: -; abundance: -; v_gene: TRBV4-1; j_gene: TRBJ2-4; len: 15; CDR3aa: CASSQGSLAQNIQYF; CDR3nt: TGCGCCAGCAGCCAAGGGTCACTAGCTCAAAACATTCAGTACTTC
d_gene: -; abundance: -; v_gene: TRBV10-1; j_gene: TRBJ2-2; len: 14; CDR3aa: CASSKGANTGELFF; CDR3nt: TGCGCCAGCAGTAAGGGGGCGAACACCGGGGAGCTGTTTTTT
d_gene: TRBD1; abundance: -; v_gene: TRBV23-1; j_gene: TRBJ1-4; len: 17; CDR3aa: CASSQYQRDRANEKLFF; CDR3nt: TGCGCCAGCAGTCAATACCAACGGGACAGAGCTAATGAAAAACTGTTTTTT
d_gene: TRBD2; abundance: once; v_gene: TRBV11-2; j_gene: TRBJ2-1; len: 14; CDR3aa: CASSFQREKYEQFF; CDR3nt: TGTGCCAGCAGCTTCCAGCGGGAGAAGTATGAGCAGTTCTTC
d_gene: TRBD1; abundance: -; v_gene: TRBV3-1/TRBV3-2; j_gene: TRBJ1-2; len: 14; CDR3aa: CASSQTGSFAGYTF; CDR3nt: TGTGCCAGCAGCCAGACAGGGTCCTTCGCCGGCTACACCTTC
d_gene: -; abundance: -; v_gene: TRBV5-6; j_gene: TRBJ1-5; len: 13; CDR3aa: CASSLRRGQPQHF; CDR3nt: TGTGCCAGCAGCTTGAGGAGGGGTCAGCCCCAGCATTTT
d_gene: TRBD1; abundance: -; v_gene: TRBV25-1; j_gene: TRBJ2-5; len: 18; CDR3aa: CASSETPPDRGFWETQYF; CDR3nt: TGTGCCAGCAGTGAAACCCCACCGGACAGGGGGTTCTGGGAGACCCAGTACTTC
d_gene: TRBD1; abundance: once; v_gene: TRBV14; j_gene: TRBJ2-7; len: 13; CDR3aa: CASSQVIQGAFFF; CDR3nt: TGTGCCAGCAGCCAAGTTATCCAGGGGGCGTTTTTTTTC
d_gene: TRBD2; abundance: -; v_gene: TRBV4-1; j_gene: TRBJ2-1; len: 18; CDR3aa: CASSQVWGRLADYNEQFF; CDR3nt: TGCGCCAGCAGCCAAGTGTGGGGTCGGCTAGCGGATTACAATGAGCAGTTCTTC
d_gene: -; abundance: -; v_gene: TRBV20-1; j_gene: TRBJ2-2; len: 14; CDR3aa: CSASSAGDGGELFF; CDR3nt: TGCAGTGCTAGTTCGGCAGGGGACGGCGGGGAGCTGTTTTTT
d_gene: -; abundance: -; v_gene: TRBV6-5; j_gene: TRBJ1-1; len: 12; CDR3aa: CASFRQNTEAFF; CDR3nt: TGTGCCAGCTTTCGACAGAACACTGAAGCTTTCTTT
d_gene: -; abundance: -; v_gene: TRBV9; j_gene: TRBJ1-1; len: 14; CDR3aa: CASTPGVGNTEAFF; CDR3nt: TGTGCCAGCACCCCAGGGGTCGGGAACACTGAAGCTTTCTTT
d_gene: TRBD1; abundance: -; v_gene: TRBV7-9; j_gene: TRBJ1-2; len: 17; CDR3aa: CASSSDRDPQRLYGYTF; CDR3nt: TGTGCCAGCAGCTCGGACAGGGACCCCCAGCGCCTCTATGGCTACACCTTC
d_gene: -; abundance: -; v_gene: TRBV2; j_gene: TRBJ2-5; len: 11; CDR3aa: CASRLQETQYF; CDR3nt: TGTGCCAGCAGACTACAAGAGACCCAGTACTTC
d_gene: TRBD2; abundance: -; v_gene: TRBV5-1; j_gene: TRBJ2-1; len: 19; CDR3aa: CASSSPGTSGRAAGNEQFF; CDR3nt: TGCGCCAGCAGCTCCCCCGGGACTAGCGGGAGGGCTGCGGGTAATGAGCAGTTCTTC
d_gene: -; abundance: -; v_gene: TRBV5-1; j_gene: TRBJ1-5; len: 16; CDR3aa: CASSLGARGSNQPQHF; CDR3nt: TGCGCCAGCAGCTTGGGTGCCCGGGGAAGCAATCAGCCCCAGCATTTT
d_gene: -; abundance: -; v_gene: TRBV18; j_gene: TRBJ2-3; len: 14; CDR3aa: CASSSSEGADTQYF; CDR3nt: TGTGCCAGCTCATCCTCAGAAGGGGCAGATACGCAGTATTTT
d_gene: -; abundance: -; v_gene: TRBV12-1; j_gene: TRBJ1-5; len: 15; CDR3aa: CASSPPRRGDQPQHF; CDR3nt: TGTGCCAGCAGCCCCCCACGGAGGGGCGATCAGCCCCAGCATTTT
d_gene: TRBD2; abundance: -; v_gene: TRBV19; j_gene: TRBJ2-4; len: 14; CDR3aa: CASRSRGEENIQYF; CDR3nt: TGTGCCAGTAGGTCGCGGGGGGAGGAAAACATTCAGTACTTC
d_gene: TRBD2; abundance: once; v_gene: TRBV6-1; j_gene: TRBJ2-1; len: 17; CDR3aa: CASSVDQGLALRNEQFF; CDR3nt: TGTGCCAGCAGTGTAGACCAGGGACTAGCTTTAAGGAATGAGCAGTTCTTC
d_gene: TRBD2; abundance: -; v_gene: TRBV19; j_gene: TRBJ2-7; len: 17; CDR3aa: CASSIRGLAGLSEEQYF; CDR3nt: TGTGCCAGTAGTATCCGGGGACTAGCGGGACTGTCGGAAGAGCAGTACTTC